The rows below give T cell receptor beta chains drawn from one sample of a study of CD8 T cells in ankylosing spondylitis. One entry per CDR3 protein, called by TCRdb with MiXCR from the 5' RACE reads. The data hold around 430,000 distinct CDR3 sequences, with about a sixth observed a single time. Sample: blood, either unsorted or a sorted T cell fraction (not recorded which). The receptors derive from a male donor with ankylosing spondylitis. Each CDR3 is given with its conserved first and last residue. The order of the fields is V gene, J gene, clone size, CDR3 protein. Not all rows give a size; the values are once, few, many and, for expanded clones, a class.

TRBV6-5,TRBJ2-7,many,CASGLAGGEQYF
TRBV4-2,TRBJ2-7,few,CASSQDGTRAYEQYF
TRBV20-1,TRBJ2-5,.,CSARGLAGVETQYF
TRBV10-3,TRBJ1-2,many,CAISEGQGVTLDGYTF
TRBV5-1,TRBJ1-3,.,CASSFSGDPGNTIYF
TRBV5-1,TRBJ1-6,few,CASSLGGQGSSPLHF
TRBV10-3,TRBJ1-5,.,CAISESWDQPQHF
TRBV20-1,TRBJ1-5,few,CSARGKGQPQHF
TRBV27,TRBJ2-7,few,CASSRTGGFYEQYF
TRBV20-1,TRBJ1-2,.,CSARTGGVEGRTAYGYTF
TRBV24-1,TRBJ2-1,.,CATSDKIGGAYNEQFF
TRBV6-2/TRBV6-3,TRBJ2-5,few,CASSPGGTVRETQYF
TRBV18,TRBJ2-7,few,CASSRGGGQSSYEQYF
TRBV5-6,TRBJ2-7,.,CASKLLSGGPIEQYF
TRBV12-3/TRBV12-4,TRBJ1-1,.,CASSGRGTEAFF
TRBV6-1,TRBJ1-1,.,CASSEAGQGSEAFF
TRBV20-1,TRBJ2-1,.,CSARVLAGGLSSYNEQFF
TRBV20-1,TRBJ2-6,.,CSASSGGGLLGANVLTF
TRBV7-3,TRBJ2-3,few,CASSEGLAGGQDTQYF
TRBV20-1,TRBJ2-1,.,CSAPGRRAYNEQFF
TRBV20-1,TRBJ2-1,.,CSAEGTSGPNNEQFF
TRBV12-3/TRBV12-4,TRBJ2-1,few,CASKRLAGGPGNEQFF
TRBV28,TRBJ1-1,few,CASSSFPGQGNTEAFF
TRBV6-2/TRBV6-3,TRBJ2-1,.,CASRPHIRASGSGGEQFF
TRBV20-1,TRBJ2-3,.,CSASPTSGAPDTQYF
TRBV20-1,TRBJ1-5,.,CSARPKGLGNQPQHF
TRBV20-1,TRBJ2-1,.,CSAIRSLGTGGHNEQFF
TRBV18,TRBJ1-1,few,CASSGRPNTEAFF
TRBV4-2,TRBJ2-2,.,CASSTSRTGVTGELFF
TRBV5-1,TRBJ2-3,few,CASSLNAGGPDTQYF
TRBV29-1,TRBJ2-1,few,CSVTQGSPSYNEQFF
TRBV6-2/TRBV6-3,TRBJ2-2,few,CASRGAGGELFF
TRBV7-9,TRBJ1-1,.,CASSPAGGGTEAFF
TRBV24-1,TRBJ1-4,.,CATISRTGLVETNEKLFF
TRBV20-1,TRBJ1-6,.,CSARANENSPLHF
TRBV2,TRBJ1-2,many,CASSGPGELNYGYTF
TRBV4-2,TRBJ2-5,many,CASSPSRGELETQYF
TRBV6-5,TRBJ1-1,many,CASSAGQKEAFF
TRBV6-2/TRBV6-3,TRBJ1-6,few,CASRRQGVYNSPLHF
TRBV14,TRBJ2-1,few,CASSQIGGGTVIKQFF
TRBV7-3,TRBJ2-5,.,CASSLNGVGETQYF
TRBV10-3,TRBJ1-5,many,CATHGQEKGQPQHF
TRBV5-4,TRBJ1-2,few,CASSLGGGPTANYGYTF
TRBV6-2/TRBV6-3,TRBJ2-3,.,CASALGEGRSTDTQYF
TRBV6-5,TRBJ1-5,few,CASSSRDNQPQHF
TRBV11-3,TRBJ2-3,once,CASSPRAARTDTQYF
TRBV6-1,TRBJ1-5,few,CASCRKSPGTGNSNQPQHF
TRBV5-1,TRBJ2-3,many,CASSLAATDTQYF
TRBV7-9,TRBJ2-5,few,CASSFLRPLQETQYF
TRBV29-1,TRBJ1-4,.,CSVEGMSINEKLFF
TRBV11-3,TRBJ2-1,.,CATKRATNEQFF
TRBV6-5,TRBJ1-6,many,CASSYSGALSSYNSPLHF
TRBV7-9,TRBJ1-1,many,CASSLGGGNTEAFF
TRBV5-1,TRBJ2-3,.,CASSLRLAGGRQHTDTQYF
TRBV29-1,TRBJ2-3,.,CSGLPAGTDTQYF